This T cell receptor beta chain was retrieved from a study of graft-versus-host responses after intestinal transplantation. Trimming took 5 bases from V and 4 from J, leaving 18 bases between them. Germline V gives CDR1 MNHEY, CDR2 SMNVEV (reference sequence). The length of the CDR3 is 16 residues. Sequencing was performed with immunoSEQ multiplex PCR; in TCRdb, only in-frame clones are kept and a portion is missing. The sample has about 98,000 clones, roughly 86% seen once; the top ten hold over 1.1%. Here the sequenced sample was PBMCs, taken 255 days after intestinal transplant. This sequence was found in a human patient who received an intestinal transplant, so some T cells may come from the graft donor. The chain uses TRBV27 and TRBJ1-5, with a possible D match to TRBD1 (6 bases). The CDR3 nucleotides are TGTGCCAGCAGTCCTACGCAGGGGACGGGGAATCAGCCCCAGCATTTT. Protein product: CASSPTQGTGNQPQHF.